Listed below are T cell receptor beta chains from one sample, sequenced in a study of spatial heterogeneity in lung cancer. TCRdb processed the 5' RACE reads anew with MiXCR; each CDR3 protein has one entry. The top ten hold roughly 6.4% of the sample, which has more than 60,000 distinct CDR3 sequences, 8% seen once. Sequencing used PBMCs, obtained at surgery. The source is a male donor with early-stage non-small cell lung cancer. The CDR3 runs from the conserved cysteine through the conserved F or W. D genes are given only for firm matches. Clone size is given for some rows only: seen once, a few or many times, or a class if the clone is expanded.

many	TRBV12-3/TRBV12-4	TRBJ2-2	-	CASREGIPNTGELFF	TGTGCCAGCAGAGAGGGTATTCCGAACACCGGGGAGCTGTTTTTT
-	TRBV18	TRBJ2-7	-	CASSPRGGVGNEQYF	TGTGCCAGCTCACCACGGGGGGGCGTAGGGAACGAGCAGTACTTC
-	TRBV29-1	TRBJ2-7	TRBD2	CSVGAGAGREQYF	TGCAGCGTTGGAGCGGGAGCTGGGAGGGAGCAGTACTTC
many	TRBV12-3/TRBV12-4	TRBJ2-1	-	CASSAGLVDEQFF	TGTGCCAGCAGTGCGGGACTGGTCGATGAGCAGTTCTTC
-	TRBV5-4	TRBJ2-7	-	CASSWDSSSYEQYF	TGTGCCAGCAGCTGGGACTCGAGCTCCTACGAGCAGTACTTC
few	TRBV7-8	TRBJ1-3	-	CASSFAGPGNTIYF	TGTGCCAGCAGCTTTGCAGGTCCTGGAAACACCATATATTTT
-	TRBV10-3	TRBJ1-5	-	CAISESRGGNQPQHF	TGTGCCATCAGTGAGTCGCGTGGGGGCAATCAGCCCCAGCATTTT
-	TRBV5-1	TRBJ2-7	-	CASSLVGRAGFDEQYF	TGCGCCAGCAGCTTGGTCGGTAGGGCTGGTTTCGACGAGCAGTACTTC
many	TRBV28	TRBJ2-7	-	CASSLNPAEQYF	TGTGCCAGCAGTTTGAATCCCGCCGAGCAGTACTTC
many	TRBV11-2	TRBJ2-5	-	CASSFVGVETQYF	TGTGCCAGCAGCTTCGTGGGAGTAGAGACCCAGTACTTC
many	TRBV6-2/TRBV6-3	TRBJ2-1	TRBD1	CASSEDRVFNEQFF	TGTGCCAGCAGTGAGGACAGGGTTTTTAATGAGCAGTTCTTC
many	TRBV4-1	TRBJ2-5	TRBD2	CASSQAASGWETQYF	TGCGCCAGCAGCCAAGCTGCTAGCGGATGGGAGACCCAGTACTTC
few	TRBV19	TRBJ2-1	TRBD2	CASSSLAGGAYNEQFF	TGTGCCAGTAGTTCACTAGCGGGGGGGGCCTACAATGAGCAGTTCTTC
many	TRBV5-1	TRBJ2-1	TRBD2	CASSSPSGSLNEQFF	TGCGCCAGCAGCTCTCCTAGCGGGAGTCTCAATGAGCAGTTCTTC
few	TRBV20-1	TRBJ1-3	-	CSARDSGRFGNTIYF	TGCAGTGCTAGAGATAGTGGGCGGTTTGGAAACACCATATATTTT
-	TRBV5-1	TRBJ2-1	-	CASSLTGLSYNEQFF	TGCGCCAGCAGCCTGACAGGTCTCAGCTACAATGAGCAGTTCTTC
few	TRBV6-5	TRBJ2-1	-	CASSYSPGNRGEQFF	TGTGCCAGCAGTTACTCTCCAGGGAACCGGGGAGAGCAGTTCTTC
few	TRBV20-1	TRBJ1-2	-	CSANPGVAGYGYTF	TGCAGTGCGAACCCAGGGGTTGCCGGCTATGGCTACACCTTC
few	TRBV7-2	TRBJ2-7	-	CASSLGGAASPFF	TGTGCCAGCAGCTTGGGCGGGGCGGCTAGCCCATTCTTC
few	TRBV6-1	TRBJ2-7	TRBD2	CASSAPGLAFYEQYF	TGTGCCAGCAGTGCGCCGGGACTAGCTTTCTACGAGCAGTACTTC
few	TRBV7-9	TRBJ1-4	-	CASSLNEPEKLFF	TGTGCCAGCAGCCTCAACGAACCGGAAAAACTGTTTTTT
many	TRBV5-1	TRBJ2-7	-	CASSLRRDGEQYF	TGCGCCAGCAGCTTGAGGCGGGACGGCGAGCAGTACTTC
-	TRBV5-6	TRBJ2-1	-	CASSSRPSSYNEQFF	TGTGCCAGCAGCTCCAGGCCGAGCTCCTACAATGAGCAGTTCTTC
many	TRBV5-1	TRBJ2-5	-	CASSSSPAETQYF	TGCGCCAGCAGCTCGTCCCCGGCGGAGACCCAGTACTTC
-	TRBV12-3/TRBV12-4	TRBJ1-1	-	CASSFQNTEAFF	TGTGCCAGCAGTTTCCAGAACACTGAAGCTTTCTTT
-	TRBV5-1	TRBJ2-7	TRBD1	CASRGTGNYEQYF	TGCGCCAGCAGGGGGACAGGGAACTACGAGCAGTACTTC
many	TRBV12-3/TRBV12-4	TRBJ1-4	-	CASSLRHNEKLFF	TGTGCCAGCAGTTTACGGCATAATGAAAAACTGTTTTTT
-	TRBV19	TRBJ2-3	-	CASSMRGGVTSTDTQYF	TGTGCCAGTAGTATGCGGGGCGGGGTTACTAGCACAGATACGCAGTATTTT
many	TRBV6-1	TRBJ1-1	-	CASSYIEAFF	TGTGCCAGCAGTTACATTGAAGCTTTCTTT
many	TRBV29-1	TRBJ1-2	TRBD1	CSVAPGGDDGYTF	TGCAGCGTTGCCCCAGGGGGCGATGATGGCTACACCTTC
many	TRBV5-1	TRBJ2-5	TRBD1	CASSPQGIQETQYF	TGCGCCAGCAGCCCACAGGGGATCCAAGAGACCCAGTACTTC
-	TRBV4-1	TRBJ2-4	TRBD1	CASSDLQGAKNIQYF	TGCGCCAGCAGCGATCTACAGGGGGCCAAAAACATTCAGTACTTC
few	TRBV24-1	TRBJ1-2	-	CATSDEEMGYTF	TGTGCCACCAGTGATGAGGAGATGGGCTACACCTTC
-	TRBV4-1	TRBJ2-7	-	CASSFTGSSYEQYF	TGCGCCAGCAGCTTTACCGGGAGCTCCTACGAGCAGTACTTC
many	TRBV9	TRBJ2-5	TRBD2	CASSLRPSGGIQETQYF	TGTGCCAGCAGCCTCCGGCCTAGCGGGGGTATCCAAGAGACCCAGTACTTC
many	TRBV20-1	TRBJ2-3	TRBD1	CSARDDRASSTDTQYF	TGCAGTGCTAGAGATGACAGGGCCTCTAGCACAGATACGCAGTATTTT
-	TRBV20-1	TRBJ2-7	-	CSARDITGSSYEQYF	TGCAGTGCTAGAGATATAACAGGCTCCTCCTACGAGCAGTACTTC
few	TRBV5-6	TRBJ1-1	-	CASSMGLTEAFF	TGTGCCAGCAGCATGGGACTCACTGAAGCTTTCTTT
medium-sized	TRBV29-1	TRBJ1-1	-	CSVVWYRDTEAFF	TGCAGCGTTGTCTGGTATAGGGACACTGAAGCTTTCTTT
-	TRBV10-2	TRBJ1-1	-	CASSELGRDTQAFF	TGCGCCAGCAGTGAGTTAGGGAGGGACACTCAAGCTTTCTTT
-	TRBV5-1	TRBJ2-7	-	CASSLGPGRAYEQYF	TGCGCCAGCAGCTTGGGCCCGGGCAGAGCCTACGAGCAGTACTTC
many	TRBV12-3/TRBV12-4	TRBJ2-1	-	CASSPTGDEQFF	TGTGCCAGCAGCCCGACAGGTGATGAGCAGTTCTTC
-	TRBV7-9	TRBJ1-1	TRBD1	CVSSLVQGANTEAFF	TGTGTCAGCAGCTTAGTCCAGGGGGCAAACACTGAAGCTTTCTTT
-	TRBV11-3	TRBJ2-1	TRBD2	CASSVLAGLSYNEQFF	TGTGCCAGCAGCGTACTAGCGGGCCTCTCCTACAATGAGCAGTTCTTC
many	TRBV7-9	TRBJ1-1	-	CASSLDWGTEAFF	TGTGCCAGCAGCTTAGACTGGGGCACTGAAGCTTTCTTT
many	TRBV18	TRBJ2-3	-	CASSPGRGSEWDTQYF	TGTGCCAGCTCCCCTGGACGGGGTAGCGAGTGGGATACGCAGTATTTT
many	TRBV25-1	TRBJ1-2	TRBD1	CASSTGGANYGYTF	TGTGCCAGCAGTACAGGGGGCGCGAACTATGGCTACACCTTC
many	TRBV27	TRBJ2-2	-	CASSLLGELFF	TGTGCCAGCAGTTTACTCGGGGAGCTGTTTTTT
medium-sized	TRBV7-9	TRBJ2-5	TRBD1	CASSFRQGVVQETQYF	TGTGCCAGCAGCTTCCGACAGGGGGTAGTACAAGAGACCCAGTACTTC
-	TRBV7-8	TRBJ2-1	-	CASAQESSYNEQFF	TGTGCCAGCGCTCAGGAGAGCTCCTACAATGAGCAGTTCTTC
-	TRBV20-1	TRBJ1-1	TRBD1	CSARGRGQHTEAFF	TGCAGTGCTAGAGGTAGGGGGCAGCACACTGAAGCTTTCTTT
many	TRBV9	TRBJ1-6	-	CASSVAGETYNSPLHF	TGTGCCAGCAGCGTAGCCGGTGAAACCTATAATTCACCCCTCCACTTT
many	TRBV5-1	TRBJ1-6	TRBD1	CASSWGQDNSPLHF	TGCGCCAGCAGCTGGGGACAGGATAATTCACCCCTCCACTTT
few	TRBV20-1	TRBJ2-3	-	CSAVDFLDTDTQYF	TGCAGTGCAGTTGACTTTCTAGACACAGATACGCAGTATTTT
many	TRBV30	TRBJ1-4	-	CAWRRGQAYNEKLFF	TGTGCCTGGAGAAGAGGGCAGGCCTATAATGAAAAACTGTTTTTT
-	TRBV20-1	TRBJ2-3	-	CSAHPSGEGGPDTQYF	TGCAGTGCCCACCCTTCGGGGGAGGGGGGGCCAGATACGCAGTATTTT